This T cell receptor beta chain was recovered during a study of blood T cell repertoires in COVID-19. CDR1 and CDR2 from the germline V gene are SEHNR and FQNEAQ (reference sequence). The ends were cut back, 1 base at V and 5 bases at J, with 10 bases in the middle. The CDR3 has 14 residues. Across about 22 US areas, participants ranged in age from about 18 to 90 years. Here immunoSEQ multiplex PCR was the method, and the copy in TCRdb shows in-frame clones only, minus some. The data contain around 310,000 clones, 75% to 90% of them singletons. The V call is TRBV7-9, the J call TRBJ2-3; D is ambiguous. Sequenced: PBMCs or T cells enriched from blood (not recorded which). The clonotype originates from a woman between 35 and 50 years old who had recovered from COVID-19. The CDR3 is CASSLDGSKDTQYF. DNA for the CDR3: TGTGCCAGCAGCTTAGACGGGTCGAAAGATACGCAGTATTTT.